This section outlines one TCR beta chain sequence together with its context. In the authors' workflow: Nucleated cell number was recorded as an estimate derived from reference gene primer amplification. Here immunoSEQ multiplex PCR was the method, and the copy in TCRdb shows in-frame clones only, minus some. That table is the source of V, J and clone size, and D and trimming were worked out from the DNA. This sample has about 160,000 clones, with 80% to 85% found just once. This record comes from a study of blood T cell repertoires in COVID-19. Study details: Samples came from the United States, Italy and Spain, spanning acute and convalescent COVID-19. Sample material is recorded as cDNA or gDNA derived from T cells, B-cell-depleted T cells, or PBMCs.

The CDR3 is 15 amino acids. Germline CDR1 reads SGHNT; CDR2 reads YYREEE (reference sequence). Germline trimming cut 4 bases from V and 1 base from J; bases unmatched to any gene: 7. This chain links TRBV5-4 with TRBJ1-1; TRBD1 aligns across 7 bases. Sequenced material: peripheral blood. This sequence was found in a woman of 80 years or more with active or convalescent COVID-19. The CDR3 spells CASSAGGGANTEAFF. The CDR3 region has the DNA TGTGCCAGCAGCGCTGGAGGGGGCGCGAACACTGAAGCTTTCTTT.